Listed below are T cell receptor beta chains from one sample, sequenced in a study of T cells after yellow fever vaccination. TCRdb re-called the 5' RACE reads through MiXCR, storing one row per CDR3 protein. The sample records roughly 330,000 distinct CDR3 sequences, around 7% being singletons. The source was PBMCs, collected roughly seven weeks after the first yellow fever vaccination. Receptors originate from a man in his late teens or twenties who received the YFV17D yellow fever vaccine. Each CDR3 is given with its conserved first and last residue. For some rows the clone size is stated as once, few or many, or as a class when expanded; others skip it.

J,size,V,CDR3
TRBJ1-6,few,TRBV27,CASSLWDSYNSPLHF
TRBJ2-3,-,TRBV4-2,CASSQSYGHAEADTQYF
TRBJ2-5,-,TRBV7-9,CASRSRGRGETQYF
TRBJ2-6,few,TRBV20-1,CSAPSSGANVLTF
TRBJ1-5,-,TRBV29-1,CSVEGPNQPQHF
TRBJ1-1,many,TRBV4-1,CASSLGQRNTEAFF
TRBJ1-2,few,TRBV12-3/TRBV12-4,CASSFFSFRRGEGYTF
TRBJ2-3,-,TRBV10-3,CAISEPGGGSPDTQYF
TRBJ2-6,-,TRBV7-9,CAIAGTSAGANVLTF
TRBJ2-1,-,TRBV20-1,CSAGTSGLAGQFF
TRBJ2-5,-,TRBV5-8,CASRGALILETQYF
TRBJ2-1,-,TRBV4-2,CASSQEEGLAGGHNEQFF
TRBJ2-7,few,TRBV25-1,CASSEIGASYEQYF
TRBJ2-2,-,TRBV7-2,CASSGQGFGELFF
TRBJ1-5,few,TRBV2,CASSVWGHQPQHF
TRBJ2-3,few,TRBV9,CASSGLGTDTQYF
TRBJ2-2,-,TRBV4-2,CASSQGTVLNTGELFF
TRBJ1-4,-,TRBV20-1,CSAPGGEKLFF
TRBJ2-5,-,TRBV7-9,CASVLGVETQYF
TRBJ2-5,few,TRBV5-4,CASSLTSYQETQYF
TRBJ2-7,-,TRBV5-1,CASSVGQDLREQYF
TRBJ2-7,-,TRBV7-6,CASSSEFSGPYEQYF
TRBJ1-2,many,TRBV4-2,CASSFRQGVNYGYTF
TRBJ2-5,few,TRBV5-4,CASSPARDSRGQETQYF
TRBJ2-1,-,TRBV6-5,CASSSWGTSGRYEQFF
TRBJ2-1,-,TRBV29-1,CSVEPTSYNEQFF
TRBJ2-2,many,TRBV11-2,CASSFISNTGELFF
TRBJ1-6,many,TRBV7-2,CASSQRDRGTLHF
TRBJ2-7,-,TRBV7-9,CASSRRTQSSYEQYF
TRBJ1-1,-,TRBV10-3,CAISEQGAGAEAFF
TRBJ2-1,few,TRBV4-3,CASSLGLDSYNEQFF
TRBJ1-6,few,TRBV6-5,CASSYSGISPLHF
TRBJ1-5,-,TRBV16,CASSLSGTGGPNQPQHF
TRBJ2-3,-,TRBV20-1,CSAVTGPSEDTQYF
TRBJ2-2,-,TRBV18,CASSPPRGTGELFF
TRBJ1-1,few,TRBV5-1,CASSLVAASSTEAFF
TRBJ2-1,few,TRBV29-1,CSVVLIAGGEWYVYNEQFF
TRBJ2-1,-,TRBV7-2,CASSFGRDNEQFF
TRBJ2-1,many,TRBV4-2,CASSQDTGGWNEQFF
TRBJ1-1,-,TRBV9,CASSLGLERTEAFF
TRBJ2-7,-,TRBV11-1,CASSLEVVAGNPINEQYF
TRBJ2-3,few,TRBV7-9,CANHALGTGALDTQYF
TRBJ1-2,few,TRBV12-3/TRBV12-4,CASSLAGTGGNYGYTF
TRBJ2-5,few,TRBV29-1,CSVAGAASQETQYF
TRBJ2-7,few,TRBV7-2,CASSSRPMGALYEQYF
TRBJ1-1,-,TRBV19,CASLRDRRSYTEAFF
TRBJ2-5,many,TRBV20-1,CSASRLDQETQYF
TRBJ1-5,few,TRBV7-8,CASSPRLDRLDNQPQHF
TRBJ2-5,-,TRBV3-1,CATTQSRFRGHTQETQYF
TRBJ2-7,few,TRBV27,CASSRTSTGRDEQYF
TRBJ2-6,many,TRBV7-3,CASSLTGGAGANVLTF
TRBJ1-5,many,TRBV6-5,CASSYLLTGGPFEPQHF
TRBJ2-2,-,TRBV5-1,CASAIADPNTGELFF
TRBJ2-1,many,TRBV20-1,CSARSTLGVYNEQFF
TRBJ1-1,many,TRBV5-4,CASSLSRGTEAFF
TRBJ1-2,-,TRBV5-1,CASSRGLVDGYTF
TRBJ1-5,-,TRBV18,CASSPPSGTGRNQPQHF
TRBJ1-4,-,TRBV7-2,CASRNRATNEKLFF
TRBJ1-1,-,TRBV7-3,CASRQGMNTEAFF